The clone carrying this T cell receptor beta chain has a count of ten or more. Antigen: not known. TCRdb re-analysed the RACE reads in MiXCR, keeping a single row per CDR3 protein. Here the sample spans 360,000 or so distinct CDR3 sequences, 6% to 7% being singletons. The V gene's germline CDR1 is MNHEY and CDR2 SVGAGI. The CDR3 is made up of 17 amino acids. The ends were cut back, 2 bases at V and 3 bases at J, with 19 bases in the middle. This sample stems from a study of human T cells and chemical hapten exposure. The overall study: Subjects had 2% DPC placed on roughly 2 cm by roughly 2 cm of upper inner arm skin for sensitization.

Whole-study results and caveats: The formation of large CDR3 similarity clusters by expanded TCRs significantly exceeded that of controls. No alteration of TCRs above 1 in 1000 frequency was seen with DPC sensitization.

Documented time point: patch test 2, 6 weeks after DPC sensitization. Treatment defined: therapeutic diphenylcyclopropenone sensitization with weekly scalp DPC. Alopecia patients, 18 to 70 years old and DPC-suitable, served as donors. The V and J genes are TRBV6-5 and TRBJ1-1, with unresolved D. The material sequenced was whole blood, taken in connection with sensitization to the hapten diphenylcyclopropenone (DPC). The source is a young woman with alopecia areata. Some clones in this sample may be carry-over from other donors' samples. The CDR3 region is CASSYTGLPRWDTEAFF. DNA of the CDR3: TGTGCCAGCAGTTACACCGGACTCCCTCGATGGGACACTGAAGCTTTCTTT.